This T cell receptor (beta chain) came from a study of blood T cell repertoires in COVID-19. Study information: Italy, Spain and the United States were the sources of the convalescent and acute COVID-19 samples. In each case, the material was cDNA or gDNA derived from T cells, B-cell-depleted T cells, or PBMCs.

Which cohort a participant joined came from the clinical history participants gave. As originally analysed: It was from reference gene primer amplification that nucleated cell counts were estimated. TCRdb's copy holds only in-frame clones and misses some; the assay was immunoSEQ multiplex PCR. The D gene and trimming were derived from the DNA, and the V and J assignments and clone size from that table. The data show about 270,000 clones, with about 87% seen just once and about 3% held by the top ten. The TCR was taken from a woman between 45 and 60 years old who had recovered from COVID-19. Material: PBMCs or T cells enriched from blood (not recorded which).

The DNA for the CDR3 is TGTGCCAGCTCAGGGGCTGATAGCAATCAGCCCCAGCATTTT. Its translation is CASSGADSNQPQHF. The gene calls are TRBV18 and TRBJ1-5; possible D gene TRBD1, 5 bases. The ends were cut back, 5 bases at V and 0 bases at J, with 8 bases in the middle. CDR1 and CDR2 (germline): KGHSH, LQKENI. The CDR3 has 14 amino acids.